This entry lists 11 T cell receptor beta chains sequenced from one sample in a study of T-cell memory formation after mild COVID-19. TCRdb analysed the 5' RACE reads with MiXCR anew, one entry per CDR3 protein. Among approximately 260,000 distinct CDR3 sequences listed, about 15% were seen once. Sequenced input: PBMCs or a T cell subset sorted from them (not recorded which). The receptors shown here come from a man between 18 and 35 years old who had mild COVID-19 (a few samples of this study predate the infection). Cell type and time point are not known.

This clonotype was found many times. The V call is TRBV5-1, the J call TRBJ2-3; 7 nucleotides line up with TRBD2. Germline V gives CDR1 SGHRS, CDR2 YFSETQ. CDR3 length: 15 residues. V lost 4 bases, J lost 3 bases, and 8 bases stayed unmatched. The CDR3 is CASSPGRGGTDTQYF. CDR3 sequence (DNA): TGCGCCAGCAGCCCCGGTCGGGGAGGGACAGATACGCAGTATTTT.

This clonotype was recorded a few times. This chain uses TRBV7-2 with TRBJ1-1; the D gene is possibly TRBD1 (5 bases). Trimming cost V 3 bases and J 4 bases, with 12 bases left between them. Germline V gene lookup returns CDR1 SGHTA and CDR2 FQGNSA. This CDR3 contains 14 residues. The chain's CDR3 is CASSLGGMGTEAFF. The CDR3, as DNA: TGTGCCAGCAGCTTGGGGGGAATGGGCACTGAAGCTTTCTTT.

The chain links TRBV5-1 to TRBJ1-2; D unresolved. From germline, CDR1 is SGHRS and CDR2 YFSETQ. V lost 5 bases and J 3 bases, leaving 11 bases between the germline ends. The CDR3 totals 13 residues. The CDR3 spells CASRDPRDYGYTF. In nucleotides, the CDR3 is TGCGCCAGCAGGGACCCTCGCGACTATGGCTACACCTTC.

J is TRBJ2-5 and V is TRBV7-3; D ambiguous. CDR3 length: 13 residues. The germline V gene encodes CDR1 SGHTA and CDR2 FQGTGA. The ends were cut back, 5 bases at V and 7 bases at J, with 14 bases in the middle. The CDR3 spells CASSRGSPGTQYF. In DNA form, the CDR3 reads TGTGCCAGCAGCCGAGGATCCCCGGGGACCCAGTACTTC.

This clonotype has more than one count but fewer than ten. The chain joins TRBV7-2 to TRBJ1-2; no reliable D call. Germline CDR1 SGHTA, CDR2 FQGNSA. V lost 5 bases to trimming and J lost 0 bases, with 13 bases between them. CDR3 length: 15 residues. The CDR3 loop reads CASSTRRVTNYGYTF. The CDR3 bases are TGTGCCAGCAGCACAAGACGGGTCACTAACTATGGCTACACCTTC.

This clonotype was picked up a small number of times. The chain links TRBV6-5 to TRBJ1-2, with TRBD1 as a possible D gene (6 bases). Looked up from germline, CDR1 is MNHEY and CDR2 is SVGAGI. V lost 5 bases and J lost 8, with 12 bases in between. The CDR3 has 12 residues. The CDR3 here is CASSRDRFGYTF. CDR3 nucleotides: TGTGCCAGCAGTCGAGACAGGTTCGGCTACACCTTC.

In this sample, this clonotype turned up a few times. The V and J genes are TRBV7-6 and TRBJ2-3; 8 bases fit TRBD2. V lost 1 base, J lost 3 bases, and 6 bases stayed unmatched. Germline V CDR1 and CDR2: SGHVS, FNYEAQ. This CDR3 has 16 residues. As DNA, the CDR3 is TGTGCCAGCAGCTTAGTCGGGGGGGGGCCGACAGATACGCAGTATTTT. Protein product: CASSLVGGGPTDTQYF.

This clonotype was counted a few times. This chain joins TRBV28 and TRBJ2-4; D unclear. The germline V gene has CDR1 MDHEN and CDR2 SYDVKM. The V and J ends lost 4 bases and 7 bases respectively, with 11 bases between them. This CDR3 is 13 amino acids long. The CDR3 protein is CASSSQDLNIQYF. The CDR3 DNA is TGTGCCAGCAGTTCCCAGGACCTGAACATTCAGTACTTC. The variable domain in full, completed from reference TRBV28 and TRBJ2-4, reads DVKVTQSSRYLVKRTGEKVFLECVQDMDHENMFWYRQDPGLGLRLIYFSYDVKMKEKGDIPEGYSVSREKKERFSLILESASTNQTSMYLCASSSQDLNIQYFGAGTRLSVL.

This clonotype was picked up many times. This chain links TRBV6-2 or TRBV6-3 with TRBJ2-2; weak D call: TRBD1 (6 bases). The CDR3 loop spans 13 amino acids. Trimming cost V 8 bases and J 4 bases, with 11 bases left between them. Germline CDR1 MNHEY, CDR2 SVGEGT. The CDR3 spells CASETGSTGELFF. CDR3 in DNA: TGTGCCAGCGAAACAGGGTCCACCGGGGAGCTGTTTTTT.

The CDR3 DNA reads TGTGCCACCAGTGATTCGGGACAGGGAACAGCCAAAAACATTCAGTACTTC. Amino acid sequence: CATSDSGQGTAKNIQYF. The chain recombines TRBV24-1 with TRBJ2-4, with 9 bases matching TRBD1. CDR3 length: 17 residues. V lost 2 bases, J lost 0 bases, and 4 bases stayed unmatched. Germline CDR1 KGHDR, CDR2 SFDVKD.

V gene TRBV5-1 combines with J gene TRBJ2-1; TRBD2 matches at 9 bases. CDR3 size: 15 residues. CDR1 is SGHRS, CDR2 YFSETQ, per germline. The V and J ends lost 2 bases and 10 bases, in that order; junction bases with no gene match: 10. CDR3 amino acids: CASSLARGGAREQFF. The CDR3 DNA sequence: TGCGCCAGCAGCTTAGCTCGCGGGGGGGCGAGGGAGCAGTTCTTC.